This T cell receptor beta chain was documented in a study of resident and recirculating memory T cells in vitiligo. Profiling relied on immunoSEQ multiplex PCR, and the TCRdb table lists in-frame clones only, not all of them. The top ten hold approximately 4.7% of the sample, which has 72,000 or so clones, 92% seen once. The trim removed 5 bases at V and 2 bases at J, leaving 13 bases unmatched. The CDR3 totals 18 residues. The germline V gene encodes CDR1 LNHDA and CDR2 SQIVND (reference sequence). The sequenced sample was blood. This TCR derives from a male donor with vitiligo. This chain uses TRBV19 with TRBJ2-2, with TRBD2 matching 8 bases. The CDR3 DNA is TGTGCCAGTAGTGGGGGTCTAGCTAGCGGGTTAAACACCGGGGAGCTGTTTTTT. This codes for CASSGGLASGLNTGELFF.